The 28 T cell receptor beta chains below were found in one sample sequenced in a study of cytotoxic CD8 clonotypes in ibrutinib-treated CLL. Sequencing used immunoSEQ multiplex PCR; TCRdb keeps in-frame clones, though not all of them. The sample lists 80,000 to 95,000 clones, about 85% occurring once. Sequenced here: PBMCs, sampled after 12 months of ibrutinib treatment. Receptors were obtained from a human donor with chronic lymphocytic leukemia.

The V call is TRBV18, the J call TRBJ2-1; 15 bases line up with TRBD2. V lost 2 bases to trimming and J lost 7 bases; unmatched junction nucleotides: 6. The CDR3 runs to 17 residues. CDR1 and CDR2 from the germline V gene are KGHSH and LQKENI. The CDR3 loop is CASSPRTSGRGWNEQFF. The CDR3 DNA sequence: TGTGCCAGCTCACCAAGGACTAGCGGGAGGGGATGGAATGAGCAGTTCTTC.

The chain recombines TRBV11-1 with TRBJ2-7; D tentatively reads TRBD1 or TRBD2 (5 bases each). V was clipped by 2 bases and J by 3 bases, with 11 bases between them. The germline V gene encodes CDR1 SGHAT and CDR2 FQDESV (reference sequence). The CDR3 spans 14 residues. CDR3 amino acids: CASSLTGRRYEQYF. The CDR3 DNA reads TGTGCCAGCAGCTTAACGGGGCGGCGCTACGAGCAGTACTTC.

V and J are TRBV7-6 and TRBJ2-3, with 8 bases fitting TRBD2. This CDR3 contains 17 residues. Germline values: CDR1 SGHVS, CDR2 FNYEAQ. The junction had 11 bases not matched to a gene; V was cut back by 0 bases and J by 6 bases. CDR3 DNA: TGTGCCAGCAGCTTAGCCCCTACGGGGGGGGTCGGGGATACGCAGTATTTT. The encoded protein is CASSLAPTGGVGDTQYF.

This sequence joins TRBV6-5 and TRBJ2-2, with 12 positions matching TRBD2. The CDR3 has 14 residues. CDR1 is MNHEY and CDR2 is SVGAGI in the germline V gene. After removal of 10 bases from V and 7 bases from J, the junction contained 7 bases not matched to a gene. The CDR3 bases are TGTGCCACCCGACTAGCGGGAGCTGTCGGGGAGCTGTTTTTT. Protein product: CATRLAGAVGELFF.

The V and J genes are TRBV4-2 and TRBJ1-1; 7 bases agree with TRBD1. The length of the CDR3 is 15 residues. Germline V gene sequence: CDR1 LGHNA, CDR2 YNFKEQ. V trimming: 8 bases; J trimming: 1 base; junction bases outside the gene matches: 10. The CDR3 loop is CASSKGGGENTEAFF. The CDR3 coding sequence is TGTGCCAGCTCCAAAGGGGGCGGGGAGAACACTGAAGCTTTCTTT.

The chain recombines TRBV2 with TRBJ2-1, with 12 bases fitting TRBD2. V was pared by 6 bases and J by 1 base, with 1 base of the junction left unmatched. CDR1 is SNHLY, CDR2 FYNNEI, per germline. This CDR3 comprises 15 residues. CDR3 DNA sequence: TGTGCCAGCAGGGGGACTAGCGGGTCCTACAATGAGCAGTTCTTC. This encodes CASRGTSGSYNEQFF.

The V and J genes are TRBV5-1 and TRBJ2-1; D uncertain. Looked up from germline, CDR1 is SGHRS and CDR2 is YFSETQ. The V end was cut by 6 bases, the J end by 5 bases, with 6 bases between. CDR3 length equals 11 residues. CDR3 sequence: CASTGDNEQFF. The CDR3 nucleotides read TGCGCCAGCACCGGAGACAATGAGCAGTTCTTC.

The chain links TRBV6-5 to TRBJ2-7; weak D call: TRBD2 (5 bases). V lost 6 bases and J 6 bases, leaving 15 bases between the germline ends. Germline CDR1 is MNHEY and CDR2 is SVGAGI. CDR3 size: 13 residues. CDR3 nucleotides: TGTGCCAGCAGCCTCTCTACTAGTTCCGAGCAGTACTTC. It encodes CASSLSTSSEQYF.

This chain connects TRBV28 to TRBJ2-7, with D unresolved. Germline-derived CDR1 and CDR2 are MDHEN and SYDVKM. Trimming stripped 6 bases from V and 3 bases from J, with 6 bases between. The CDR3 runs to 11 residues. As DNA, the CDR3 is TGTGCCAGCAGGGGAATCTACGAGCAGTACTTC. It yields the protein CASRGIYEQYF.

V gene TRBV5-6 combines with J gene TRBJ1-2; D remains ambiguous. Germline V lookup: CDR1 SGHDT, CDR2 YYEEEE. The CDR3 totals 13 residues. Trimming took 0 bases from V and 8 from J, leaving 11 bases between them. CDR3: CASSLESLGGYTF. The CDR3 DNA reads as TGTGCCAGCAGCTTGGAGTCCCTGGGAGGCTACACCTTC.

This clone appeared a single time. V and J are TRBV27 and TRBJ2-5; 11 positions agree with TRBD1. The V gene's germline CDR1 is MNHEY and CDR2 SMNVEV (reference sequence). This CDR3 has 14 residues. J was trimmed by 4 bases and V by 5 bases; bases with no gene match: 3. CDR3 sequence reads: CASSPGTGGETQYF. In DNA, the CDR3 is TGTGCCAGCAGTCCCGGGACAGGGGGAGAGACCCAGTACTTC.

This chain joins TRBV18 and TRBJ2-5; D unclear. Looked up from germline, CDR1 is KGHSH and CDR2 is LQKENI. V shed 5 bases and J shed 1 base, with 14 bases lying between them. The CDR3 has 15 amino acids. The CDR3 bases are TGTGCCAGCTCAGTACCCTTGGCCGCCCAAGAGACCCAGTACTTC. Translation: CASSVPLAAQETQYF. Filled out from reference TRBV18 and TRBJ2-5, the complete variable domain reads NAGVMQNPRHLVRRRGQEARLRCSPMKGHSHVYWYRQLPEEGLKFMVYLQKENIIDESGMPKERFSAEFPKEGPSILRIQQVVRGDSAAYFCASSVPLAAQETQYFGPGTRLLVL.

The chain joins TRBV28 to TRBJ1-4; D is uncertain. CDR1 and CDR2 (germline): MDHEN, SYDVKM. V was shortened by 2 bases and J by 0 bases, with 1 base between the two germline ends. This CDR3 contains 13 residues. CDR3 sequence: CASSLPTNEKLFF. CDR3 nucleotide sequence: TGTGCCAGCAGTTTACCAACTAATGAAAAACTGTTTTTT. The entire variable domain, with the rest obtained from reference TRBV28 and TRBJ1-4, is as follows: DVKVTQSSRYLVKRTGEKVFLECVQDMDHENMFWYRQDPGLGLRLIYFSYDVKMKEKGDIPEGYSVSREKKERFSLILESASTNQTSMYLCASSLPTNEKLFFGSGTQLSVL.

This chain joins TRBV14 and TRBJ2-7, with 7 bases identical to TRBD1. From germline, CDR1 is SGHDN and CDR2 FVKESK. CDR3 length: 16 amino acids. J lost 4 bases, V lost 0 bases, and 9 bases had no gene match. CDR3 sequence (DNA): TGTGCCAGCAGCCAAGATAGCCGGACAGGTCTGTACGAGCAGTACTTC. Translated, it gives CASSQDSRTGLYEQYF.

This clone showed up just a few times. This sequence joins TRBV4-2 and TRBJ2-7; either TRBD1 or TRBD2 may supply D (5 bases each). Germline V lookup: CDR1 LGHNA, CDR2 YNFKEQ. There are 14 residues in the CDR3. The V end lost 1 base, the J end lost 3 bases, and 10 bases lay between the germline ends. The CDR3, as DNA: TGTGCCAGCAGCCAAGCTGGGGGATTCTACGAGCAGTACTTC. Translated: CASSQAGGFYEQYF.

The DNA of the CDR3 is TGTGCCAGCAGCTTAGGGGAGAGTTCCGATACGCAGTATTTT. As protein: CASSLGESSDTQYF. V gene TRBV11-3 combines with J gene TRBJ2-3, with D perhaps matching TRBD2 (5 bases). There are 14 residues in the CDR3. Per germline, CDR1 SGHNT and CDR2 YENEEA. Trimming removed 1 base at V and 6 bases at J, with 11 bases between.

The CDR3 region has the DNA TGTGCCAGTAGTATAGATCCTCCAACATGGCAGCCCCAGCATTTT. Protein sequence: CASSIDPPTWQPQHF. This sequence joins TRBV19 and TRBJ1-5, with D unresolved. Trimming left V 0 bases short and J 7 bases short, with 13 bases between. This CDR3 has 15 residues. Germline CDR1 and CDR2: LNHDA and SQIVND (reference sequence).

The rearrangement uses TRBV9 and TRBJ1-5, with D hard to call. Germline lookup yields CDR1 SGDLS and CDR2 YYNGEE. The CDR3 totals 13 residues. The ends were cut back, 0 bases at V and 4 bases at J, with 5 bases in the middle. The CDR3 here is CASSVAHNQPQHF. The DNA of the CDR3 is TGTGCCAGCAGCGTAGCACATAATCAGCCCCAGCATTTT.

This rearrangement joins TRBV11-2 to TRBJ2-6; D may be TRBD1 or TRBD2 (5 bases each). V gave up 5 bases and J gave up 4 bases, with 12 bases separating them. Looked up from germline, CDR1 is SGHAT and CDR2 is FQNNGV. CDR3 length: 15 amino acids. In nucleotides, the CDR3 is TGTGCCAGCAGCCCTGGGACCGCCGGGGCCAACGTCCTGACTTTC. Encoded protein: CASSPGTAGANVLTF.

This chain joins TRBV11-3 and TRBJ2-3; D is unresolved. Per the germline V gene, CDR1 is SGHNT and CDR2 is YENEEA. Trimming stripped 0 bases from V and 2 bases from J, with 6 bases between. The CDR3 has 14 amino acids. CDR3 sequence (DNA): TGTGCCAGCAGCTTAGACAGCTCCACAGATACGCAGTATTTT. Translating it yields CASSLDSSTDTQYF.

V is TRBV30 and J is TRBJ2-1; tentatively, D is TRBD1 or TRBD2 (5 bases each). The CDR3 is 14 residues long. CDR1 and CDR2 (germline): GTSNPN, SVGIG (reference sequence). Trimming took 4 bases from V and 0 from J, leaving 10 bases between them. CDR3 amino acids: CAWTRGGSYNEQFF. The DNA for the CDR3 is TGTGCCTGGACCCGTGGGGGCTCCTACAATGAGCAGTTCTTC.

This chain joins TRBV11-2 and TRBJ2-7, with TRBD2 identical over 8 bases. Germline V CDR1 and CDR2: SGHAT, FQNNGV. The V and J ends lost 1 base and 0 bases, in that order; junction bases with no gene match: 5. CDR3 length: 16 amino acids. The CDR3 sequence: CASSLGRLASSYEQYF. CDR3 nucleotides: TGTGCCAGCAGCTTAGGCCGACTAGCGAGCTCCTACGAGCAGTACTTC. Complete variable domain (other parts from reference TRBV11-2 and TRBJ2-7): EAGVAQSPRYKIIEKRQSVAFWCNPISGHATLYWYQQILGQGPKLLIQFQNNGVVDDSQLPKDRFSAERLKGVDSTLKIQPAKLEDSAVYLCASSLGRLASSYEQYFGPGTRLTVT.

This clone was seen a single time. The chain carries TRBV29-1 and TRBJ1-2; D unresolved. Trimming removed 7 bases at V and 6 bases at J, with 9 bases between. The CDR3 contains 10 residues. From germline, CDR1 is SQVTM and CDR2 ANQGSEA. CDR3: CSASSDGYTF. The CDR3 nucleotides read TGCAGCGCCTCGTCGGATGGCTACACCTTC.

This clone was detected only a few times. CDR3 loop: CASSVGRLTEAFF. CDR3 in DNA: TGTGCCAGCAGCGTAGGGCGGCTAACTGAAGCTTTCTTT. This chain uses TRBV9 with TRBJ1-1; D remains ambiguous. CDR1 is SGDLS and CDR2 is YYNGEE in the germline V gene. This CDR3 spans 13 amino acids. V was trimmed by 0 bases and J by 5 bases, leaving 8 bases between them.

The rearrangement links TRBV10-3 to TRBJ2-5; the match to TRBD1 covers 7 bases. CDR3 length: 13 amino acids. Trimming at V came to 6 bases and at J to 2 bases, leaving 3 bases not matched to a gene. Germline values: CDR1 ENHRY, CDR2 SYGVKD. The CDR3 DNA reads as TGTGCCATCAGAGGGGGCGGACAAGAGACCCAGTACTTC. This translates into CAIRGGGQETQYF.

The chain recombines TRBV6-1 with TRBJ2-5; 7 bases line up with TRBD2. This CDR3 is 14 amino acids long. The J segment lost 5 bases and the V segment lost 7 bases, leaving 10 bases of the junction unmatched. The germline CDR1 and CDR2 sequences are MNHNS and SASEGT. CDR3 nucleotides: TGTGCCAGCACCCGGGGGGAGGCTAAGGAGACCCAGTACTTC. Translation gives CASTRGEAKETQYF.

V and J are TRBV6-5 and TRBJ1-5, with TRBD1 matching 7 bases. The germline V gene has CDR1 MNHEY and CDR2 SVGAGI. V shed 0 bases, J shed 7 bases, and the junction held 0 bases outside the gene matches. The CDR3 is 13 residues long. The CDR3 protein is CASSYSTGQPQHF. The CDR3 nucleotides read TGTGCCAGCAGTTACTCGACAGGGCAGCCCCAGCATTTT.

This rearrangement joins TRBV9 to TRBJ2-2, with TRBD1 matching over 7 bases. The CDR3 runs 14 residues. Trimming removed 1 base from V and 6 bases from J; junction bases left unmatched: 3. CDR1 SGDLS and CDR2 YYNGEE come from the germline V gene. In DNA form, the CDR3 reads TGTGCCAGCAGCGTACAGACAGGGCCCGGGGAGCTGTTTTTT. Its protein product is CASSVQTGPGELFF.